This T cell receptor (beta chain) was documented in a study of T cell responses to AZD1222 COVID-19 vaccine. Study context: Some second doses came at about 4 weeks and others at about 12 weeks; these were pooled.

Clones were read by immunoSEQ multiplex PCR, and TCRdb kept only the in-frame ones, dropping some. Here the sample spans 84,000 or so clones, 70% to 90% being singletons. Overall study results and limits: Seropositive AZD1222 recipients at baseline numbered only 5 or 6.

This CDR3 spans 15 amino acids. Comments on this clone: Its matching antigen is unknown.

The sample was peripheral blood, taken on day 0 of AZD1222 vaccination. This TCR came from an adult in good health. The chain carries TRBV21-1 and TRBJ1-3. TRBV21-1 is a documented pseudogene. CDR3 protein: CASSRDGFSGNTIYF. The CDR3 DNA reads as TGTGCCAGCAGTAGGGACGGCTTCTCTGGAAACACCATATATTTT.